These 10 T cell receptor beta chains originate from one sample sequenced in a study of early T cells in non-severe SARS-CoV-2 infection. TCRdb redid the calling of the 5' RACE reads with MiXCR, one entry per CDR3 protein. Of 43,000 or so distinct CDR3 sequences in the sample, nearly 7.5% were seen once. Sequences were obtained from whole blood. These receptors came from an adult who was a healthcare worker with PCR-confirmed SARS-CoV-2 infection or an uninfected control (not recorded which).

In this sample, this clonotype turned up a few times. The V and J genes are TRBV12-5 and TRBJ2-1, with a possible D match to TRBD2 (6 bases). The V gene's germline CDR1 is LGHNT and CDR2 FRNRAP. V shed 1 base and J shed 0 bases, with 16 bases lying between them. The CDR3 has 18 residues. The CDR3 DNA follows: TGTGCTAGTGGTTTGGGGCCTGGGCGGGGCGACTCCTACAATGAGCAGTTCTTC. The encoded protein is CASGLGPGRGDSYNEQFF.

This clonotype was detected many times. CDR3 in DNA: TGTGCCAGCAGCTTGACTAGCGGGTCAGATACGCAGTATTTT. Translation: CASSLTSGSDTQYF. The V and J genes are TRBV11-3 and TRBJ2-3; 10 bases agree with TRBD2. Germline trimming cut 3 bases from V and 4 bases from J; bases unmatched to any gene: 1. Germline CDR1 reads SGHNT; CDR2 reads YENEEA. The CDR3 runs to 14 residues. Full variable domain (outside the CDR3, taken from reference TRBV11-3 and TRBJ2-3): EAGVVQSPRYKIIEKKQPVAFWCNPISGHNTLYWYLQNLGQGPELLIRYENEEAVDDSQLPKDRFSAERLKGVDSTLKIQPAELGDSAVYLCASSLTSGSDTQYFGPGTRLTVL.

This clonotype was seen ten or more times. The chain recombines TRBV18 with TRBJ2-2; either TRBD1 or TRBD2 may supply D (5 bases each). Trimming took off 4 bases at V and 5 bases at J, with 14 bases between the two ends. The CDR3 has 15 residues. In germline, CDR1 is KGHSH, CDR2 LQKENI. The CDR3 here is CASSRPPGRTGELFF. In nucleotides, the CDR3 is TGTGCCAGCTCACGGCCACCAGGGAGAACCGGGGAGCTGTTTTTT.

Only a few counts were recorded for this clonotype. This rearrangement joins TRBV18 to TRBJ2-3; TRBD2 aligns across 7 bases. V lost 4 bases to trimming and J lost 2 bases; unmatched junction nucleotides: 6. The germline CDR1 and CDR2 sequences are KGHSH and LQKENI. The CDR3 has 15 amino acids. The CDR3 bases are TGTGCCAGCTCACGCGAGCGGGGACCCACAGATACGCAGTATTTT. It encodes CASSRERGPTDTQYF.

This clonotype was seen a few times. The CDR3 bases are TGTGCCAGCAGCTTAAACAGGGTATTAGAGACCCAGTACTTC. It specifies CASSLNRVLETQYF. The chain employs TRBV7-2 and TRBJ2-5; maybe TRBD1 (6 bases). This CDR3 contains 14 residues. Germline V lookup: CDR1 SGHTA, CDR2 FQGNSA. The germline V and J ends were trimmed by 2 bases and 4 bases, with 11 bases remaining between them.

The V and J genes are TRBV18 and TRBJ2-7, with a possible D match to TRBD2 (5 bases). The germline V and J ends were trimmed by 1 base and 5 bases, with 6 bases remaining between them. From germline, CDR1 is KGHSH and CDR2 LQKENI. This CDR3 spans 12 amino acids. The CDR3 sequence: CASSPRGDEQYF. CDR3 DNA: TGTGCCAGCTCACCACGGGGAGACGAGCAGTACTTC.

This clonotype was seen a few times. This chain links TRBV12-3 or TRBV12-4 with TRBJ2-5; D not certain. Trimming stripped 3 bases from V and 2 bases from J, with 7 bases between. The CDR3 is 13 amino acids. The CDR3: CASSFRRQETQYF. Written as DNA, the CDR3 is TGTGCCAGCAGTTTTCGACGGCAAGAGACCCAGTACTTC.

This clonotype was picked up many times. The genes are TRBV30 and TRBJ2-7; 8 nucleotides agree with TRBD1. Germline V lookup: CDR1 GTSNPN, CDR2 SVGIG (reference sequence). The CDR3 totals 12 residues. The V segment lost 5 bases and the J segment 6 bases; nucleotides outside the gene matches: 6. CDR3 sequence: CAWGRTGLEQYF. The CDR3 DNA reads TGTGCCTGGGGAAGGACAGGGCTCGAGCAGTACTTC.

This clonotype was recorded a few times. The chain joins TRBV2 to TRBJ1-2; D might be TRBD1 (6 bases). The CDR3 runs 13 residues. V was pared by 2 bases and J by 9 bases, with 13 bases between. Germline assignment: CDR1 SNHLY and CDR2 FYNNEI. CDR3 region: CASSERAGASYTF. The DNA of the CDR3 is TGTGCCAGCAGTGAAAGGGCAGGGGCCAGCTACACCTTC. Combining the CDR3 with reference TRBV2 and TRBJ1-2 gives the whole variable domain EPEVTQTPSHQVTQMGQEVILRCVPISNHLYFYWYRQILGQKVEFLVSFYNNEISEKSEIFDDQFSVERPDGSNFTLKIRSTKLEDSAMYFCASSERAGASYTFGSGTRLTVV.

The chain has TRBV20-1 and TRBJ2-7, with D perhaps TRBD1 or TRBD2 (6 bases each). This CDR3 is built from 12 residues. The germline gives CDR1 DFQATT, CDR2 SNEGSKA (reference sequence). DNA of the CDR3: TGCAGCGCACAGGGTGGGAGGTACGAGCAGTACTTC. This translates into CSAQGGRYEQYF.